At least ten counts were recorded for the clone carrying this T cell receptor beta chain. Antigen: not known. CDR3 length equals 19 residues. The germline V gene encodes CDR1 SEHNR and CDR2 FQNEAQ (reference sequence). V gave up 5 bases and J gave up 4 bases; unmatched junction bases: 13. The data originate from a study of T cells in Graves' hyperthyroidism and ophthalmopathy. Study observations and caveats: Blood samples included most of the expanded thyroid clonotypes exceeding 0.001. A 13 V-J model separated ophthalmopathy from stable hyperthyroidism. The model identified upcoming ophthalmopathy a median about six months ahead of onset.

Clinical symptoms, serum thyroxine and TRAb, thyroid ultrasound and orbital computed tomography were used for the diagnoses. TCR beta CDR3 regions were amplified from RNA. First-round RT-PCR of the TCR CDR3 relied on the HTBI primer set. TCRdb ran MiXCR on the multiplex PCR reads and lists one entry per CDR3 protein. The sample has a few hundred thousand distinct CDR3 sequences, approximately 49% seen once. The sequencing sample was made of peripheral blood or thyroid tissue (not recorded which). The chain couples TRBV7-9 to TRBJ2-2; 13 nucleotides match TRBD2. This sequence originates from an adult woman with Graves' disease, either hyperthyroidism or ophthalmopathy (not recorded which). The CDR3 is CASSPWTSGSFRGTGELFF. In DNA, the CDR3 is TGTGCCAGCAGCCCTTGGACTAGCGGGAGCTTTCGTGGCACCGGGGAGCTGTTTTTT.